The clone carrying this TCR beta chain was recorded many times. This record belongs to a study of spatial heterogeneity in lung cancer. TCRdb itself ran the 5' RACE reads through MiXCR, one entry per CDR3 protein. The sample lists some 78,000 distinct CDR3 sequences, 7.5% to 9.5% occurring once. Germline-derived CDR1 and CDR2 are SGHAT and FQNNGV. The length of the CDR3 is 13 residues. V was shortened by 5 bases and J by 5 bases, with 9 bases between the two germline ends. Noted time point: sample taken at primary tumor resection. The sequenced material consisted of unsorted whole RNA from tumor, nontumor lung or frozen PBMC.

V is TRBV11-2 and J is TRBJ2-2, with D maybe TRBD1 (6 bases). The TCR sequence derives from a male donor with early-stage non-small cell lung cancer. Sequenced material: PBMCs, taken at surgery. DNA of the CDR3: TGTGCCAGCAGCCAAGACAGGACCGGGGAGCTGTTTTTT. Amino acid sequence: CASSQDRTGELFF.